The rows below give T cell receptor beta chains drawn from one sample of a study of radiotherapy plus CTLA-4 blockade in lung cancer. The assay was immunoSEQ multiplex PCR, and TCRdb's table has in-frame clones only and misses some. The sample shows around 90,000 clones, about four fifths of them seen only once. The sequencing used peripheral blood, collected from a patient treated with radiotherapy plus ipilimumab. Source of these receptors: a human donor with non-small cell lung cancer that progressed on radiotherapy plus ipilimumab. Both conserved end residues are part of each CDR3. Fields, in order: V gene, clone size, D gene, J gene, CDR3 DNA, CDR3 protein. A D gene is named only where the DNA matches it firmly. The size of a clone is reported for some rows only, either as once, few or many, or as a class for expanded clones.

TRBV7-9	-	-	TRBJ2-2	TGTGCCAGCAGCCCCCGCGGGGTCACCGGGGAGCTGTTTTTT	CASSPRGVTGELFF
TRBV11-3	-	TRBD2	TRBJ2-2	TGTGCCAGCAGCTTAGACAGGATGCTAGCGGGGGGGAACACCGGGGAGCTGTTTTTT	CASSLDRMLAGGNTGELFF
TRBV2	-	-	TRBJ1-1	TGTGCCAGCAGTGAAAGGCCGATGAACACTGAAGCTTTCTTT	CASSERPMNTEAFF
TRBV7-6	once	-	TRBJ2-1	TGTGCCAGCAGCTTGGGAGACACCTACAATGAGCAGTTCTTC	CASSLGDTYNEQFF
TRBV6-5	once	TRBD1	TRBJ1-1	TGTGCCAGCAGTTGGGGACAGGGAATTGACACTGAAGCTTTCTTT	CASSWGQGIDTEAFF
TRBV6-6	few	-	TRBJ1-5	TGTGCCAGCAGTCACTTTAGTCAGCCCCAGCATTTT	CASSHFSQPQHF
TRBV6-6	-	TRBD2	TRBJ2-3	TGCCATAGCGGGGATCCTTTCACAGATACGCAGTATTTT	CHSGDPFTDTQYF
TRBV12-2	once	-	TRBJ2-2	TGTGCAAGTCGCGCAACCGAAACCGGGGAGCTGTTTTTT	CASRATETGELFF
TRBV11-2	-	TRBD2	TRBJ2-1	TGTGCCAGCAGCTTAGGCCGCGGGGGGGCGTCAAATGAGCAGTTCTTC	CASSLGRGGASNEQFF
TRBV5-1	-	-	TRBJ1-1	TGCGCCAGCAGCGAGCGGCGACCTGGCGCTGAAGCTTTCTTT	CASSERRPGAEAFF
TRBV28	-	-	TRBJ1-1	TGTGCCAGCAGTTTAAGGGGACAAGCTGAAGCTTTCTTT	CASSLRGQAEAFF
TRBV18	-	TRBD2	TRBJ2-1	TGTGCCAGCTCACGGGGGGGGAGCCGTGCCGATGAGCAGTTCTTC	CASSRGGSRADEQFF
TRBV5-4	-	TRBD1	TRBJ1-2	TGTGCCAGCAGCCAGGACAGGGACTATGGCTACACCTTC	CASSQDRDYGYTF
TRBV11-3	-	TRBD2	TRBJ2-5	TGTGCCAGCAGCTTGACTAGCGGGGGGGGCCAGTACTTC	CASSLTSGGGQYF
TRBV6-5	-	-	TRBJ2-7	TGTGCCAGCAGTTACTCGCGGGATATCCTCACCTACGAGCAGTACTTC	CASSYSRDILTYEQYF
TRBV2	-	-	TRBJ1-2	TGTGCCAGCAGTGAATGGCCCCTGGCGAACTATGGCTACACCTTC	CASSEWPLANYGYTF
TRBV18	few	-	TRBJ2-5	TGTGCCAGCTCACCTCAAGAGACCCAGTACTTC	CASSPQETQYF
TRBV9	-	-	TRBJ2-3	TGTGCCAGCAGCGTAGTGTCGGGAAGCACAGATACGCAGTATTTT	CASSVVSGSTDTQYF
TRBV19	-	TRBD1	TRBJ1-5	TGTGCCAGTAGCTCCTTCAAGGCAGGGGGGGCGGGTCAGCCCCAGCATTTT	CASSSFKAGGAGQPQHF
TRBV30	-	-	TRBJ1-5	TGTGCCTGGAGTGTACAGGGTAATCAGCCCCAGCATTTT	CAWSVQGNQPQHF
TRBV6-5	-	-	TRBJ2-5	TGTGCCAGCAAAGAGCGGGAGACCCAGTACTTC	CASKERETQYF
TRBV7-9	-	-	TRBJ1-4	TGTGCCAGCAGCTTACGTTCCTTTATTGCAACTAATGAAAAACTGTTTTTT	CASSLRSFIATNEKLFF
TRBV30	-	-	TRBJ2-5	TGTGCCTGGAGTGTCAGGGGGGAGGAAGAGACCCAGTACTTC	CAWSVRGEEETQYF
TRBV7-9	few	-	TRBJ2-7	TGTGCCAGCAGCCCCCGGGACATCTTCTACGAGCAGTACTTC	CASSPRDIFYEQYF
TRBV5-6	once	-	TRBJ1-3	TGTGCCAGCAGCTTACGGGGAACTGGAAACACCATATATTTT	CASSLRGTGNTIYF
TRBV7-8	-	TRBD1	TRBJ2-7	TGTGCCAGCAGCTTAGCAGACAGGGGTTTTGTGTTCTACGAGCAGTACTTC	CASSLADRGFVFYEQYF
TRBV11-2	few	-	TRBJ2-6	TGTGCCAGCAGGGCGCTCAGGGGGGCCAACGTCCTGACTTTC	CASRALRGANVLTF
TRBV19	-	TRBD1	TRBJ1-5	TGTGCCAGTCTAGACAGGGGCAATCAGCCCCAGCATTTT	CASLDRGNQPQHF
TRBV7-3	-	-	TRBJ2-1	TGTGCCAGCAGCTTAAGGGAGTACAATGAGCAGTTCTTC	CASSLREYNEQFF
TRBV7-2	few	-	TRBJ1-3	TGTGCCAGCAGCTTAGGATTTGGTTGGGGCCTGGGGGACACCATATATTTT	CASSLGFGWGLGDTIYF
TRBV6-1	-	TRBD1	TRBJ1-2	TGTGCCAGCAGTGATGGACAGGGGAACTATGGCTACACCTTC	CASSDGQGNYGYTF
TRBV12-5	-	-	TRBJ2-3	TGTGCTAGTGGTTTGGGAAGCGGAGATACGCAGTATTTT	CASGLGSGDTQYF
TRBV18	-	TRBD1	TRBJ2-4	TGTGCCAGCTCACCGGGACAGGTGTCCAAAAACATTCAGTACTTC	CASSPGQVSKNIQYF
TRBV5-1	-	-	TRBJ1-2	TGCGCCAGCAGCTACGCGGACAGCTATGGCTACACCTTC	CASSYADSYGYTF
TRBV5-6	once	-	TRBJ1-2	TGTGCCAGCAGCTTGGATGACCGGAAATATGGCTACACCTTC	CASSLDDRKYGYTF
TRBV6-1	-	-	TRBJ2-3	TGTGCCAGCAGTGAAGCGCTGTGGGGGGACACGCAGTATTTT	CASSEALWGDTQYF
TRBV7-2	-	-	TRBJ1-5	TGTGCCAGCAGCTCGGGGGCAGGTCATCAGCCCCAGCATTTT	CASSSGAGHQPQHF
TRBV7-3	-	-	TRBJ2-3	TGTGCCAGCAGCCCAACTGGCGGGAAGACAGATACGCAGTATTTT	CASSPTGGKTDTQYF
TRBV10-3	once	-	TRBJ2-7	TGTGCCATCATGTACGAGCAGTACTTC	CAIMYEQYF
TRBV5-1	-	-	TRBJ2-7	TGCGCCAGCAGCCCACTTAGCAAGGCCTACGAGCAGTACTTC	CASSPLSKAYEQYF
TRBV5-4	-	TRBD2	TRBJ2-7	TGTGCCAGCAGCTTGGAGCGGGAGGTGGGCTACGAGCAGTACTTC	CASSLEREVGYEQYF
TRBV15	-	-	TRBJ2-3	TGTGCCACCAGCAGAGGGAGCCTTGGCACAGATACGCAGTATTTT	CATSRGSLGTDTQYF
TRBV14	-	TRBD1	TRBJ1-2	TGTGCCAGCAGCCAGGGACAGGGGGCCTCTGGCTACACCTTC	CASSQGQGASGYTF
TRBV11-2	-	TRBD1	TRBJ2-7	TGTGCCAGCAGCTTAGGACAGGGGGGGATAAGCCGCTACGAGCAGTACTTC	CASSLGQGGISRYEQYF
TRBV4-3	once	-	TRBJ1-5	TGCGCCAGCAGCCAAGATTTCATTCAGCCCCAGCATTTT	CASSQDFIQPQHF
TRBV7-6	-	TRBD2	TRBJ2-5	TGTGCCAGCAGCCCGAGCGGGAGGGTAGAGACCCAGTACTTC	CASSPSGRVETQYF
TRBV5-6	-	TRBD2	TRBJ2-7	TGTGCCAGCAGCTCGGCGGGAGGGAAGTACGAGCAGTACTTC	CASSSAGGKYEQYF
TRBV4-3	-	-	TRBJ1-3	TGCGCCAGCAGCCAAGATGTCGGTAGCTCTGGAAACACCATATATTTT	CASSQDVGSSGNTIYF
TRBV9	-	-	TRBJ2-1	TGTGCCAGCAGCGTAGGGGCAGGGAACCATGAGCAGTTCTTC	CASSVGAGNHEQFF
TRBV28	-	-	TRBJ1-4	TGTGCCAGCATCGGCGGGACCCGACGTGGAAAACTGTTTTTT	CASIGGTRRGKLFF
TRBV28	-	TRBD2	TRBJ2-7	TGCGCCAGCAGTTTGTATGCGGGAGGCACCTACGAGCAGTACTTC	CASSLYAGGTYEQYF
TRBV5-1	-	-	TRBJ2-2	TGCGCCAGCAGCTCTGAACTTAACACCGGGGAGCTGTTTTTT	CASSSELNTGELFF
TRBV7-2	-	-	TRBJ1-1	TGTGCCAGCAGCTTACGGGGGTTTGAAGCTTTCTTT	CASSLRGFEAFF
TRBV7-9	-	-	TRBJ1-2	TGTGCCAGCAGCTTGGACGGGAACTATGGCTACACCTTC	CASSLDGNYGYTF
TRBV5-1	few	TRBD1	TRBJ2-2	TGCGCCAGCAGCTCTATACCCCAGGGGGCTGTGTACACCGGGGAGCTGTTTTTT	CASSSIPQGAVYTGELFF
TRBV4-3	-	-	TRBJ2-1	TGCGCCAGCAGCCAAGGTCAAACGCGGCGAAATGAGCAGTTCTTC	CASSQGQTRRNEQFF
TRBV28	-	-	TRBJ2-7	TGTGCCAGCAGAGCGGGCATCGGGGACGAGCAGTACTTC	CASRAGIGDEQYF
TRBV30	-	-	TRBJ1-5	TGTGCCTGGAGCAAGTTGGGGGGCGGCAATCAGCCCCAGCATTTT	CAWSKLGGGNQPQHF
TRBV9	-	-	TRBJ2-7	TGTGCCAGCAGCGTAGGTACTGCCTACGAGCAGTACTTC	CASSVGTAYEQYF
TRBV10-3	-	-	TRBJ1-1	TGTGCCGCAAGGAGGGATGTGAACACTGAAGCTTTCTTT	CAARRDVNTEAFF